This T cell receptor beta chain was captured by sequencing in a study of T cell changes during pregnancy in multiple sclerosis (dated by TCRdb to 2018 to 2020). With regard to the full study: Changes in the T cell repertoire over the course of pregnancy were examined in this study in women with multiple sclerosis.

Spanning cysteine to phenylalanine, the CDR3 consists of 13 amino acids. Just CDR3 DNA is preserved here, 39 bases in frame from base 1. At the junction V is shortened by 6 bases and J by 2 bases, with 10 bases in between. Via the germline V gene (reference sequence), CDR1 is MNHEY and CDR2 SMNVEV. Receptor libraries were prepared by the immunoSEQ multiplex PCR assay. TCRdb stores this immuneACCESS table with in-frame sequences only. Part of the clones is absent; in the studies checked, under half of the shortfall reflects unresolved V genes, and no reason is known for the rest. This sample lists 50,000 to 65,000 clones; around 91% were detected once. 5.5% to 8% of the sample is in the top ten clones. A remark on this clone: No cognate antigen has been identified for it. The sample holds no much larger clone one base away, and base qualities are not on file.

This TCR was recovered from a female donor in good health, enrolled as a control in a pregnancy study. The specimen was peripheral blood, collected in the third trimester of pregnancy. Rearrangement joined TRBV27 to TRBJ2-5, with TRBD1 as a weak D call on 6 bases. CDR3 protein: CASRGGNQETQYF. The nucleotide sequence is given as TGTGCCAGCAGAGGGGGTAATCAAGAGACCCAGTACTTC.